This TCR beta chain was retrieved from a study of identical twins. Germline V lookup: CDR1 SQVTM, CDR2 ANQGSEA. V shed 0 bases, J shed 0 bases, and the junction held 11 bases outside the gene matches. This CDR3 comprises 18 residues. Study conclusions and caveats: The more abundant beta clonotypes in cord blood had fewer insertions, and memory repertoires did not show this. Zero-insertion findings could be partly confounded by invariant cells (MAIT and iNKT cells).

TCRdb re-called the 5' RACE reads through MiXCR, storing one row per CDR3 protein. The sample lists about 660,000 distinct CDR3 sequences, 8.6% seen once, with 0.75% to 1% in the top ten. This clonotype appeared many times. Its antigen remains unidentified. The same sample was also studied in work on yellow fever vaccine responses in identical twins. That source adds: Vaccine T cell responses of twins reportedly seemed partly convergent and partly personalized.

The V gene is TRBV29-1, the J gene TRBJ2-3; 8 nucleotides line up with TRBD2. Source material: PBMCs. The TCR sequence derives from a woman aged 18-29 years in good health. Written as DNA, the CDR3 is TGCAGCGTTGAAGATCTTCGGCGGGGGGTCGGGAGCACAGATACGCAGTATTTT. Residues: CSVEDLRRGVGSTDTQYF.